This T cell receptor (beta chain) was captured by sequencing in a study of blood T cell repertoires in COVID-19. Overall study: The cDNA or gDNA used as material had been derived from T cells, B-cell-depleted T cells, or PBMCs.

Sequencing was performed with immunoSEQ multiplex PCR; in TCRdb, only in-frame clones are kept and a portion is missing. In the table there are about 670,000 clones, just under 90% of which are singletons. V gave up 4 bases and J gave up 7 bases, with 21 bases separating them. From germline, CDR1 is SGDLS and CDR2 YYNGEE. There are 15 residues in the CDR3. Sequencing was carried out using peripheral blood. This TCR derives from a woman aged 18 to 35 with acute or convalescent COVID-19. The chain joins TRBV9 to TRBJ2-7, with a weak D call TRBD1 (7 bases). The CDR3 reads CASSWGDSPRGEQYF. CDR3 in DNA: TGTGCCAGCAGCTGGGGGGACAGTCCTCGGGGAGAGCAGTACTTC.